This TCR beta chain was observed in a study of PD-1 blockade in classical Hodgkin lymphoma. Whole-study context: Each patient was given nivolumab 3 mg/kg through a vein every 2 weeks. Findings and caveats of the study: Individuals initiating nivolumab under 1 year after ASCT were excluded.

With regard to this clone: The antigen remains unidentified.

Each of the patients experienced relapse following autologous stem cell transplantation, and their brentuximab vedotin exposure differed. V lost 10 bases and J 4 bases, leaving 18 bases between the germline ends. This CDR3 comprises 14 residues. Germline loops: CDR1 LNHDA, CDR2 SQIVND (reference sequence). TCRdb keeps only in-frame clones here, not all; method: immunoSEQ multiplex PCR. This sample carries 13,000 or so clones, over 80% of them seen once, and the ten largest clones take roughly 4%. The sample in question was peripheral blood mononuclear cells (PBMCs), obtained at baseline. This clonotype originated in a human donor with classical Hodgkin lymphoma. J is TRBJ2-3 and V is TRBV19, with D perhaps matching TRBD1 (5 bases). The CDR3: CATEQGFGADTQYF. CDR3 nucleotide sequence: TGTGCCACTGAGCAGGGTTTTGGGGCAGATACGCAGTATTTT.